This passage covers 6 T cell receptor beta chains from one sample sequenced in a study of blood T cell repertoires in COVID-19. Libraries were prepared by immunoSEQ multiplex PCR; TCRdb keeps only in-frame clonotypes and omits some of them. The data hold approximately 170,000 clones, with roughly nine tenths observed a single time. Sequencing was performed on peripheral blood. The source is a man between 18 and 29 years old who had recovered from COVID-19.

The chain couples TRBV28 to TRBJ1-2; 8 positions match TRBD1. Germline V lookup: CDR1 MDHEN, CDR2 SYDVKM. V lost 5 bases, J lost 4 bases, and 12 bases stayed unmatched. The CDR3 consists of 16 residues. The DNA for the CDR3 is TGTGCCAGCAGTCTTCCGGGACAGGTTAGGAGCTATGGCTACACCTTC. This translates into CASSLPGQVRSYGYTF.

The DNA of the CDR3 is TGTGCCAGCAGTTTAACTTTTTTGGGCGCTCACGCAGCTTTCTTT. Its protein is CASSLTFLGAHAAFF. The V call is TRBV27, the J call TRBJ1-1; unclear D gene. Germline V gene sequence: CDR1 MNHEY, CDR2 SMNVEV (reference sequence). V lost 2 bases to trimming and J lost 10 bases, with 20 bases between them. The CDR3 covers 15 residues.

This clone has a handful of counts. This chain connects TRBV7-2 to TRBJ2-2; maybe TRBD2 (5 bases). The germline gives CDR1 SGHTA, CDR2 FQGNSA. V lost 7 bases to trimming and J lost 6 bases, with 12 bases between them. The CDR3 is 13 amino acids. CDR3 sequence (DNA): TGTGCCAGCAACGAAGCGAGGGCCGGGGAGCTGTTTTTT. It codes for CASNEARAGELFF.

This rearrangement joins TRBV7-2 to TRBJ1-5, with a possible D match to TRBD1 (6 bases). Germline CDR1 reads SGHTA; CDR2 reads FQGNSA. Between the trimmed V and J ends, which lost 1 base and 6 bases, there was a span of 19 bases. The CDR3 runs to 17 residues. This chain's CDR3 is CASSLGGTSALGQPQHF. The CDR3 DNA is TGTGCCAGCAGCTTAGGGGGGACATCCGCATTAGGTCAGCCCCAGCATTTT.

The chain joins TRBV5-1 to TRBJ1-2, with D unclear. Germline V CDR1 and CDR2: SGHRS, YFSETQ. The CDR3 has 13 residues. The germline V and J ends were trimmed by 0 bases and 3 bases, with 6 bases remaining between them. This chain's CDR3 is CASSLAGDYGYTF. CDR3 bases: TGCGCCAGCAGCTTGGCCGGGGACTATGGCTACACCTTC. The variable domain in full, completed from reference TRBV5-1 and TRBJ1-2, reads KAGVTQTPRYLIKTRGQQVTLSCSPISGHRSVSWYQQTPGQGLQFLFEYFSETQRNKGNFPGRFSGRQFSNSRSEMNVSTLELGDSALYLCASSLAGDYGYTFGSGTRLTVV.

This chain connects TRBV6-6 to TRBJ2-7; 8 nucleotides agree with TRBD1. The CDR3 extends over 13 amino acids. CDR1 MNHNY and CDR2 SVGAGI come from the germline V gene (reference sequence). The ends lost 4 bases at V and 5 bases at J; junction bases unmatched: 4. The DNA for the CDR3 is TGTGCCAGCAGTTCCGCAGGGGGCCACGAGCAGTACTTC. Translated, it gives CASSSAGGHEQYF.